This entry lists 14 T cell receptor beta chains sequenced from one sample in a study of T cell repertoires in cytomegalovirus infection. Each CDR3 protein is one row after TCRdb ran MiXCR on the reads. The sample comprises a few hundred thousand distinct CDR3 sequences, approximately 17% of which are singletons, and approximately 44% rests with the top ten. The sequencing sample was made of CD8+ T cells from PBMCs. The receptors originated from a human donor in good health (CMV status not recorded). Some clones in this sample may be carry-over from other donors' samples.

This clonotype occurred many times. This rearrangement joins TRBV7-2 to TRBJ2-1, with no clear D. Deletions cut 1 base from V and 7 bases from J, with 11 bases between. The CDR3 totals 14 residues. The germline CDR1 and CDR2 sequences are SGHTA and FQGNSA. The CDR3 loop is CASSLEGFVNEQFF. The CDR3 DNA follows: TGTGCCAGCAGCTTAGAAGGGTTCGTGAATGAGCAGTTCTTC.

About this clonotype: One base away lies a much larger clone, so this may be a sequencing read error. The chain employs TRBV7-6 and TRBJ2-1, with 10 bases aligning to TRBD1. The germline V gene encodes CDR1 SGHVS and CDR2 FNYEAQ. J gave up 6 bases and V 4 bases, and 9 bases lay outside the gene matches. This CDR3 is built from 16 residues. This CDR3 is CASSSRTGGGCNEQFF. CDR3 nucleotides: TGTGCCAGCAGCTCTCGGACAGGGGGAGGATGCAATGAGCAGTTCTTC.

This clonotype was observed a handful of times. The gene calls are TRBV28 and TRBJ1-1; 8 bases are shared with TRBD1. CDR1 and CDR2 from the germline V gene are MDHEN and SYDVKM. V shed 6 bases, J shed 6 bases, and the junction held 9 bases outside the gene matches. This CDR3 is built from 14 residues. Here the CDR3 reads CASSQTGVFAEAFF. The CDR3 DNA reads TGTGCCAGCAGCCAGACAGGGGTTTTCGCTGAAGCTTTCTTT.

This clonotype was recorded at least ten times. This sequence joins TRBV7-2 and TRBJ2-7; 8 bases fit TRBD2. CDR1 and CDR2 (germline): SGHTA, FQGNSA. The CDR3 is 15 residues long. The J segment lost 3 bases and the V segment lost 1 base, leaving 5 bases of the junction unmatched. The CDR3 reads CASSLERGTSYEQYF. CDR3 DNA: TGTGCCAGCAGCTTAGAGCGCGGGACTAGCTACGAGCAGTACTTC.

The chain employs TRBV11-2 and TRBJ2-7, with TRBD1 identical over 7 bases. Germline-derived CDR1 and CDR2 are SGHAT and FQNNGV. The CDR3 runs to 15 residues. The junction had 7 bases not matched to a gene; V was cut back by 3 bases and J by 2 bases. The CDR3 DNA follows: TGTGCCAGCAGCTTTTACAGGGGATCTCCCTACGAGCAGTACTTC. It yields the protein CASSFYRGSPYEQYF.

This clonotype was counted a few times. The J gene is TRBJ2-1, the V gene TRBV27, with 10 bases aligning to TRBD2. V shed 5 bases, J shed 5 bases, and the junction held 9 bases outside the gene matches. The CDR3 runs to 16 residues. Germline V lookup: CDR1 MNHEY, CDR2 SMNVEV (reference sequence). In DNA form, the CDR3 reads TGTGCCAGCAGTACCATTAGCGGGGGGCGACACAATGAGCAGTTCTTC. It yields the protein CASSTISGGRHNEQFF.

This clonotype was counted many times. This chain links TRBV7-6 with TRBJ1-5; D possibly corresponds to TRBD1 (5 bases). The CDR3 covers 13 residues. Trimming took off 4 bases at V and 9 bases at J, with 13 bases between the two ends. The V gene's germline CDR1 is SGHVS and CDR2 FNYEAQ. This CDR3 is CASSSSRGRPQHF. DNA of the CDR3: TGTGCCAGCAGCTCCTCGCGGGGCCGGCCCCAGCATTTT.

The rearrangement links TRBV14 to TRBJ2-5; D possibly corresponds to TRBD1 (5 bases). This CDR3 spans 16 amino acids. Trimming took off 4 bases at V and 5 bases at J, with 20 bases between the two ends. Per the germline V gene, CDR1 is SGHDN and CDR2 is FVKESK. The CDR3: CASSLATDRVRETQYF. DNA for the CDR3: TGTGCCAGCAGCCTAGCCACCGACAGAGTTCGGGAGACCCAGTACTTC.

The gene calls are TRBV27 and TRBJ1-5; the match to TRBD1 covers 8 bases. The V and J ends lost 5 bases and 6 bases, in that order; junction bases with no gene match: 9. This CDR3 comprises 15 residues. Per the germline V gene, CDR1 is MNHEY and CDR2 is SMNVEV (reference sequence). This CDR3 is CASSHGQGSVQPQHF. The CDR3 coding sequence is TGTGCCAGCAGTCATGGACAGGGTAGCGTTCAGCCCCAGCATTTT.

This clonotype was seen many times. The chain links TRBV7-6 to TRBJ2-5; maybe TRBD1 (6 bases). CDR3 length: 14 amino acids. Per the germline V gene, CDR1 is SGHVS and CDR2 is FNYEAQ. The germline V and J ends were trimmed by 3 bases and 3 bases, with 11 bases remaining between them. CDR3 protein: CASSFGQKKETQYF. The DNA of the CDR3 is TGTGCCAGCAGCTTCGGACAGAAAAAAGAGACCCAGTACTTC.

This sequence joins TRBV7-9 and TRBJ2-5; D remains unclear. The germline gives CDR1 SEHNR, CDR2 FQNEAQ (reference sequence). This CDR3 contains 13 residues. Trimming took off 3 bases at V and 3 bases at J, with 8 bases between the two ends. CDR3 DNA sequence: TGTGCCAGCAGCTTTATATCCAAAGAGACCCAGTACTTC. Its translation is CASSFISKETQYF.

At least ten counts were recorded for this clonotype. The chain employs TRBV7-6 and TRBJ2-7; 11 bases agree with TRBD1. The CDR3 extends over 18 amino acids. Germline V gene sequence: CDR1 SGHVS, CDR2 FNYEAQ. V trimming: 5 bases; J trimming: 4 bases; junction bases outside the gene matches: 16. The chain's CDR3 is CASSLIEEGTGGLYEQYF. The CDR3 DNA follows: TGTGCCAGCAGCCTTATAGAGGAAGGGACAGGGGGACTTTACGAGCAGTACTTC.

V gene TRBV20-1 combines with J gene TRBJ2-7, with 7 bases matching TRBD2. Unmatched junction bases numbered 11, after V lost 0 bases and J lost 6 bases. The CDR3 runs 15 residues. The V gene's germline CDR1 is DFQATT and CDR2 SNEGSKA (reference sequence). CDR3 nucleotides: TGCAGTGCTAGAGATGCTGGGCGGGGGAATGGCGAGCAGTACTTC. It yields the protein CSARDAGRGNGEQYF.

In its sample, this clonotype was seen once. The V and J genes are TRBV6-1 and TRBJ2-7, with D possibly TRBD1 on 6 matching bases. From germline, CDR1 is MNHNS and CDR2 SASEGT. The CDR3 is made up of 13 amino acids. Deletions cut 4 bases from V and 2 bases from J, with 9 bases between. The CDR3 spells CASSVGTTYEQYF. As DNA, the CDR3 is TGTGCCAGCAGTGTGGGGACAACCTACGAGCAGTACTTC.